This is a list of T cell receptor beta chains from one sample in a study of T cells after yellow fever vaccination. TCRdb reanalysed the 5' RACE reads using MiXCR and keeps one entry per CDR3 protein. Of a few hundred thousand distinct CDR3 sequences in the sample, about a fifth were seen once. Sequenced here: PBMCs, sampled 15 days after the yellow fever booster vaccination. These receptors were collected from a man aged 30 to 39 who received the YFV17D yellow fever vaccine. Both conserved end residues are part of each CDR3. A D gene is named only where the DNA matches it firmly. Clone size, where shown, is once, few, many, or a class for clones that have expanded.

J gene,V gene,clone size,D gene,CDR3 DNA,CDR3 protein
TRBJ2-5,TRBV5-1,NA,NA,TGCGCCAGCAGCTTGTTTGCAGGGAAGCAAGAGACCCAGTACTTC,CASSLFAGKQETQYF
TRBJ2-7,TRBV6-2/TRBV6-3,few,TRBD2,TGTGCCAGCAGCCGACTAGCGGGAACCTACGAGCAGTACTTC,CASSRLAGTYEQYF
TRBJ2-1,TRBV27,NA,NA,TGTGCCAGCAGTTTATTAGGGGGAGGTATCAACGGTGAGCAGTTCTTC,CASSLLGGGINGEQFF
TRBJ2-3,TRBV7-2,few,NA,TGTGCCAGCAGCTTAGGGGTGGGCGGAGGGGTCACAGATACGCAGTATTTT,CASSLGVGGGVTDTQYF
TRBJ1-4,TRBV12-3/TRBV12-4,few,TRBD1,TGTGCCAGCAGTTTTAGGACAGGGGACGAAAAACTGTTTTTT,CASSFRTGDEKLFF
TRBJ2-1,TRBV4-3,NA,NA,TGCGCCAGCAGCCAAGGAACTGCGGGACAGTTCAATGAGCAGTTCTTC,CASSQGTAGQFNEQFF
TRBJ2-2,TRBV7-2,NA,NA,TGTGCCAGCAGCCGTCCAGGAGGGACCGGGGAGCTGTTTTTT,CASSRPGGTGELFF
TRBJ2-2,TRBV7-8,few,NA,TGTGCCAGCCAGGCGGCCGGGGAGCTGTTTTTT,CASQAAGELFF
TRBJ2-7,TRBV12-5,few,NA,TGTGCTAGTGGTCCCTGGTATAACGAGCAGTACTTC,CASGPWYNEQYF
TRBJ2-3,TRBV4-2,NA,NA,TGTGCCAGCAGCCAAGCGTACGTCCGTACGCAGTATTTT,CASSQAYVRTQYF
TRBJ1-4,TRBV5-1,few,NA,TGCGCCAGCAGCTATCCAGGGGAAAAACTGTTTTTT,CASSYPGEKLFF
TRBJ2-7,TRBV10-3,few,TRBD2,TGTCTGTGGACTAGCGGGAGGAACTACGAGCAGTACTTC,CLWTSGRNYEQYF
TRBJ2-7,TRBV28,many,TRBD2,TGTGCCAGCAGTCGTAGCGGGAGGGGGTACGAGCAGTACTTC,CASSRSGRGYEQYF
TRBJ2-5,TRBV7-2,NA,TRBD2,TGTGCCAGCAGCCGACGGACTAGCGGGAGCGTAAAAGAGACCCAGTACTTC,CASSRRTSGSVKETQYF
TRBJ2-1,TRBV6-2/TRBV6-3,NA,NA,TGTGCCAGCAGGTGGGTGGGAGGCACCAATGAGCAGTTCTTC,CASRWVGGTNEQFF
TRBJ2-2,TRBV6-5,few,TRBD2,TGTGCCAGCAGTTACAAGGGAGGGCTGGGTGTCGGGGAGCTGTTTTTT,CASSYKGGLGVGELFF
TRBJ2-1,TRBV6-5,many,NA,TGTGCCAGCAGAGGCTTGGGTGAGCAGTTCTTC,CASRGLGEQFF
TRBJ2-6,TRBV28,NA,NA,TGTGCCAGCAGTTACCGGGTCCCTACCGGGGCCAACGTCCTGACTTTC,CASSYRVPTGANVLTF
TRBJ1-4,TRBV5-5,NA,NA,TGTGCCAGCAGCCGTGACAGTGTTGAAAAACTGTTTTTT,CASSRDSVEKLFF
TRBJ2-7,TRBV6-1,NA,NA,TGTGCCACCGGCCGGGACTGGAACTACGAGCAGCACTTC,CATGRDWNYEQHF
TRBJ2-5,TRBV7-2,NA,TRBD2,TGTGCCAGCACGCGAGGTGGGACTAGCGGGACCCAGTACTTC,CASTRGGTSGTQYF
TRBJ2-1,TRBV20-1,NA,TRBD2,TGCAGTCCCATAGCGGGTACCGGGGGTGAGCAGTTCTTC,CSPIAGTGGEQFF
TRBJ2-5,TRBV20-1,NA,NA,TGCAGTGCTAGAGCGCCCGTCCCGGAGACCCAGTACTTC,CSARAPVPETQYF
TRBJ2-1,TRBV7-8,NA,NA,TGTGCCAGCAGCTTAGTTTGGACCGCCGGCGGGATCCCGTACAATGAGCAGTTCTTC,CASSLVWTAGGIPYNEQFF
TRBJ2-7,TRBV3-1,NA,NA,TGTGCCAGCAGCCAAACTTACCACTACGAGCAGTACTTC,CASSQTYHYEQYF
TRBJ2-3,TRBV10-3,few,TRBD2,TGTGCCATCACGGGGGGGACAGATACGCAGTATTTT,CAITGGTDTQYF